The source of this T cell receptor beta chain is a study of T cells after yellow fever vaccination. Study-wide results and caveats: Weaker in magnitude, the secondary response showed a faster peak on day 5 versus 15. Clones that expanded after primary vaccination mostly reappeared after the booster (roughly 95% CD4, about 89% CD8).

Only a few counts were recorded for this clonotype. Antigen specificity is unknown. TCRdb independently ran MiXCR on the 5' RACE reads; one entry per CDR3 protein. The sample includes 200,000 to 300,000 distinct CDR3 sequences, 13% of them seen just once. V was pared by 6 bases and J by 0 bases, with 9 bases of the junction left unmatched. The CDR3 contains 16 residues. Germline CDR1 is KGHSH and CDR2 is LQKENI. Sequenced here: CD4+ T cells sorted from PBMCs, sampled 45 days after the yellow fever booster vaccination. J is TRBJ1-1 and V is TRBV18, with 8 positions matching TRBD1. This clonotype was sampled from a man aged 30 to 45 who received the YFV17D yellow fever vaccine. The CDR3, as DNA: TGTGCCAGCTCTCGAGGACAGGGAGGGATGAACACTGAAGCTTTCTTT. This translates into CASSRGQGGMNTEAFF.